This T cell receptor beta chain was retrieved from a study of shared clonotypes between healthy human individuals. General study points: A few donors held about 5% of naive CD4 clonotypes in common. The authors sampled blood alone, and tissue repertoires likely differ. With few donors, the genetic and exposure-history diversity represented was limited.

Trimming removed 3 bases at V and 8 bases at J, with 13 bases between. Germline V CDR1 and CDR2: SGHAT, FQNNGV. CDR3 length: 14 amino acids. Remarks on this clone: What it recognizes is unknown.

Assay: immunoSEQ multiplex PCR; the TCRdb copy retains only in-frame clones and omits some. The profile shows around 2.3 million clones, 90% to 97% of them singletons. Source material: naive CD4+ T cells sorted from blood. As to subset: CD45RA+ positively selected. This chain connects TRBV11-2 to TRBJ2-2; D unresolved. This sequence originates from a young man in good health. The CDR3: CASSFSLSLGELFF. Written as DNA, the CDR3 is TGTGCCAGCAGCTTTTCCCTTTCTCTGGGGGAGCTGTTTTTT.